This TCR beta chain was found in a study of shared clonotypes between healthy human individuals. Study information: The cohort comprised a couple of women and a few men. Their ages spanned 18 to 49 years.

Note on this clone: As yet, its antigen is unknown.

Study-wide results and caveats: Memory subsets had estimated richness that was generally smaller than that of naive subsets. Lower generation probabilities were found for non-shared clonotypes than for those shared by all four donors.

The CDR3 runs 18 residues. The germline CDR1 and CDR2 sequences are LNHDA and SQIVND (reference sequence). V gave up 0 bases and J gave up 0 bases; unmatched junction bases: 4. Naivety among CD8 cells was defined by CD45RO negativity and positive CCR7 selection, thereby excluding terminally differentiated effector memory CD45RA+ cells. Study processing details: Because ImmunoSEQ provided only junction sequences with no quality scores, the filtering differed. Clones were read by immunoSEQ multiplex PCR, and TCRdb kept only the in-frame ones, dropping some. V and J calls and clone size are given by that table; D and trimming were obtained from the DNA. This table holds about 870,000 clones, 85% to 95% found once.

The clonotype was recovered from a man aged 25 to 40 in good health. The rearrangement links TRBV19 to TRBJ2-1; 11 bases align to TRBD2. Sequences were obtained from naive CD8+ T cells sorted from blood. CDR3 DNA: TGTGCCAGTAGTATAGATGACACTAGCGGGAGCTCCTACAATGAGCAGTTCTTC. This translates into CASSIDDTSGSSYNEQFF. The variable domain in full, with the rest retrieved from reference TRBV19 and TRBJ2-1, is DGGITQSPKYLFRKEGQNVTLSCEQNLNHDAMYWYRQDPGQGLRLIYYSQIVNDFQKGDIAEGYSVSREKKESFPLTVTSAQKNPTAFYLCASSIDDTSGSSYNEQFFGPGTRLTVL.